Each of the 18 T cell receptor beta chains below was sequenced from the same sample in a study of blood T cells in healthy people across ages. Then a second PCR, running roughly 7 to 11 cycles, was carried out with a sample-barcoded 5' primer and a J-beta primer mix. One entry per CDR3 protein, called by TCRdb with MiXCR from the 5' RACE reads. The sample yields 1,500,000 or so distinct CDR3 sequences, 45% to 70% seen once. Sequenced sample: blood. These receptors were taken from a man between 18 and 35 years old in good health.

V is TRBV5-5 and J is TRBJ2-1, with D tentatively TRBD1 or TRBD2 (6 bases each). Trimming took 2 bases from V and 6 from J, leaving 12 bases between them. This CDR3 region has 14 residues. Per the germline V gene, CDR1 is SGHKS and CDR2 is YYEKEE (reference sequence). The DNA for the CDR3 is TGTGCCAGCAGCTTTGGAGGGGGAGGCAATGAGCAGTTCTTC. Protein sequence: CASSFGGGGNEQFF.

This CDR3 reads CAISEPQGAGETQYF. DNA of the CDR3: TGTGCCATCAGTGAGCCACAGGGGGCAGGGGAGACCCAGTACTTC. The V call is TRBV10-3, the J call TRBJ2-7, with 9 bases lining up with TRBD1. The J call may be mistaken, given a closer DNA end match to TRBJ2-5. The CDR3 extends over 15 amino acids. CDR1 and CDR2 from the germline V gene are ENHRY and SYGVKD.

This clonotype was found a few times. V gene TRBV5-1 combines with J gene TRBJ2-7; 14 bases agree with TRBD2. The J segment lost 4 bases and the V segment lost 0 bases, leaving 9 bases of the junction unmatched. Germline CDR1 reads SGHRS; CDR2 reads YFSETQ. This CDR3 region has 18 residues. The CDR3 region is CASSLVPGTSGSWYEQYF. CDR3 bases: TGCGCCAGCAGCTTGGTTCCAGGGACTAGCGGGAGTTGGTACGAGCAGTACTTC.

The rearrangement links TRBV4-3 to TRBJ2-1; the match to TRBD2 covers 11 bases. The CDR3 is 18 amino acids. The germline V gene has CDR1 LGHNA and CDR2 YSLEER. The V segment lost 0 bases and the J segment 0 bases; nucleotides outside the gene matches: 4. The CDR3 loop reads CASSQEGLAVISYNEQFF. As DNA, the CDR3 is TGCGCCAGCAGCCAAGAGGGACTAGCGGTCATCTCCTACAATGAGCAGTTCTTC.

This clonotype was observed a handful of times. V usage is TRBV10-3 and J usage is TRBJ2-1, with TRBD1 identical over 12 bases. V shed 6 bases and J 5 bases; nucleotides not matched to a gene: 8. CDR1 and CDR2 from the germline V gene are ENHRY and SYGVKD. CDR3 length: 16 amino acids. CDR3 residues: CAIRSGTGGINNEQFF. DNA of the CDR3: TGTGCCATCAGGTCCGGGACAGGGGGCATAAACAATGAGCAGTTCTTC.

The chain carries TRBV20-1 and TRBJ2-2; 9 bases fit TRBD1. The V gene end was trimmed by 5 bases and the J gene end by 5 bases; junction bases not matched to a gene: 9. Germline values: CDR1 DFQATT, CDR2 SNEGSKA (reference sequence). The CDR3 has 15 amino acids. The CDR3 coding sequence is TGCAGTGCTGGGCCGGGGACAGGGCAAACCGGGGAGCTGTTTTTT. Residues: CSAGPGTGQTGELFF.

The rearrangement joins TRBV6-5 to TRBJ2-5; 7 bases are shared with TRBD2. The germline gives CDR1 MNHEY, CDR2 SVGAGI. The CDR3 runs 15 residues. V trimming: 5 bases; J trimming: 11 bases; junction bases outside the gene matches: 17. CDR3 sequence: CASSHYPAGYNEQYF. CDR3 in DNA: TGTGCCAGCAGTCACTATCCAGCGGGATACAATGAGCAGTACTTC.

The chain recombines TRBV15 with TRBJ2-7; a possible D gene is TRBD1 (6 bases). This CDR3 has 15 amino acids. Germline CDR1 and CDR2: LNHNV and YYDKDF (reference sequence). Trimming stripped 1 base from V and 2 bases from J, with 12 bases between. Written as DNA, the CDR3 is TGTGCCACCAGCAGAGCAGCAGGGGCAACCTACGAGCAGTACTTC. This gives the protein CATSRAAGATYEQYF.

The chain employs TRBV30 and TRBJ2-3, with D possibly matching TRBD1 (6 bases). V lost 2 bases to trimming and J lost 1 base, with 13 bases between them. CDR3 length: 15 amino acids. CDR1 is GTSNPN, CDR2 SVGIG, per germline (reference sequence). The CDR3 sequence: CAWSRDRLGTDTQYF. The CDR3 DNA sequence: TGTGCCTGGAGTCGAGACAGGTTAGGCACAGATACGCAGTATTTT.

DNA for the CDR3: TGTGCCAGCAGCATTACAGTCTCTGGGGCCAACGTCCTGACTTTC. It is translated as CASSITVSGANVLTF. V gene TRBV11-2 combines with J gene TRBJ2-6, with D uncertain. Germline CDR1 and CDR2: SGHAT and FQNNGV. The V and J ends lost 5 bases and 0 bases respectively, with 8 bases between them. The CDR3 has 15 residues.

This clonotype was observed at least ten times. This chain uses TRBV27 with TRBJ2-1, with a weak D call TRBD2 (6 bases). The CDR3 consists of 11 residues. Trimming removed 5 bases at V and 9 bases at J, with 8 bases between. Germline-derived CDR1 and CDR2 are MNHEY and SMNVEV (reference sequence). The CDR3 loop reads CASSRGSEQFF. CDR3 sequence (DNA): TGTGCCAGCAGTCGGGGGAGTGAGCAGTTCTTC.

The chain couples TRBV5-5 to TRBJ2-2; D is unclear. V dropped 1 base and J dropped 2 bases, with 12 bases sitting between them. Germline CDR1 is SGHKS and CDR2 is YYEKEE (reference sequence). CDR3 length: 16 residues. DNA for the CDR3: TGTGCCAGCAGCTTGATGGGAACCACCAACACCGGGGAGCTGTTTTTT. It codes for CASSLMGTTNTGELFF.

The genes are TRBV9 and TRBJ2-1; no reliable D call. The germline CDR1 and CDR2 sequences are SGDLS and YYNGEE. CDR3 length: 12 residues. V was shortened by 0 bases and J by 11 bases, with 9 bases between the two germline ends. CDR3 amino acids: CASSVGTLKQFF. CDR3 sequence (DNA): TGTGCCAGCAGCGTAGGTACCTTGAAGCAGTTCTTC.

This clonotype has more than one count but fewer than ten. The chain uses TRBV7-2 and TRBJ2-5; D ambiguous. The J call may not be correct, given that the DNA end is closer to TRBJ2-7. This CDR3 is 15 amino acids long. Looked up from germline, CDR1 is SGHTA and CDR2 is FQGNSA. CDR3: CASSFDLMTHYEQYF. DNA for the CDR3: TGTGCCAGCAGCTTCGATCTAATGACCCACTACGAGCAGTACTTC.

The chain joins TRBV30 to TRBJ2-3, with 12 bases matching TRBD2. The CDR3 extends over 14 amino acids. Germline CDR1 and CDR2: GTSNPN and SVGIG (reference sequence). V shed 4 bases and J 5 bases; nucleotides not matched to a gene: 4. The CDR3 protein is CAWTSGRGGDTQYF. The CDR3 nucleotides read TGTGCCTGGACTAGCGGGAGGGGGGGAGATACGCAGTATTTT.

The rearrangement joins TRBV4-3 to TRBJ2-1; D ambiguous. Germline CDR1 is LGHNA and CDR2 is YSLEER. V lost 1 base, J lost 8 bases, and 12 bases lay in between. The length of the CDR3 is 14 residues. The CDR3 is CASSQGPTSDEQFF. The CDR3 region has the DNA TGCGCCAGCAGCCAAGGCCCAACGTCGGATGAGCAGTTCTTC.

The chain carries TRBV11-2 and TRBJ2-2; D perhaps matches TRBD2 (6 bases). The germline V gene encodes CDR1 SGHAT and CDR2 FQNNGV. Trimming took 5 bases from V and 6 from J, leaving 16 bases between them. The length of the CDR3 is 15 residues. Here the CDR3 reads CASSTVGGLPGELFF. CDR3 bases: TGTGCCAGCAGCACCGTGGGGGGATTGCCCGGGGAGCTGTTTTTT.

V usage is TRBV12-3 or TRBV12-4 and J usage is TRBJ2-2; D not certain. The ends were cut back, 2 bases at V and 0 bases at J, with 10 bases in the middle. The CDR3 extends over 16 amino acids. The CDR3 DNA reads TGTGCCAGCAGTTTAAGGGTGGACCCGAACACCGGGGAGCTGTTTTTT. This translates into CASSLRVDPNTGELFF.